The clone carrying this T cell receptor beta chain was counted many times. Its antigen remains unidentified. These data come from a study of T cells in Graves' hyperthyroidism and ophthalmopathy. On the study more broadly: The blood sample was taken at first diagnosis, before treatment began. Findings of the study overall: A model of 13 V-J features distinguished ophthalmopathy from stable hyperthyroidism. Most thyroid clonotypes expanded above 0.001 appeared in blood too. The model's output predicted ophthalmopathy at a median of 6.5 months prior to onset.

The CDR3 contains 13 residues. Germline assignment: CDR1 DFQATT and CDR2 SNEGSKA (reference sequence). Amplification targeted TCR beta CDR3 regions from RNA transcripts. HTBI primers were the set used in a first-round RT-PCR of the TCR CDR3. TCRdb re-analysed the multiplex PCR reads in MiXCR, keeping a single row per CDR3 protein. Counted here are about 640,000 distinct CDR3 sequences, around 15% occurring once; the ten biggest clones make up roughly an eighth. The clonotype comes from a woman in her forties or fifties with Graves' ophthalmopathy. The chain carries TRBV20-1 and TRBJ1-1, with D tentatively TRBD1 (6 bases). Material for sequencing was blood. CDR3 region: CRASTGSNTEAFF. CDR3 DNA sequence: TGCAGGGCCTCGACAGGATCGAACACTGAAGCTTTCTTT.